These T cell receptor beta chains were read from a single sample in a study of blood T cell repertoires in COVID-19. Assay used: immunoSEQ multiplex PCR; TCRdb lists only in-frame clones, some missing. The data show under 150,000 clones, with 80% to 90% seen just once and 3.5% to 4.5% held by the top ten. What was sequenced was peripheral blood. Receptors originate from a woman in her thirties or forties with acute or convalescent COVID-19. Each CDR3 is given with its conserved first and last residue. A D gene is named only where the DNA matches it firmly. The size entry is marked missing in some rows and otherwise reads once, few, many or a size class.

>TRBJ1-3|TRBV30|.|.
TGTGCCTGGAACCTATTCGACAGACGACATGGAAACACCATATATTTT
CAWNLFDRRHGNTIYF
>TRBJ1-1|TRBV2|.|.
TGTGCCAGCACCCGGGGTTTGCCGACCACTGAAGCTTTCTTT
CASTRGLPTTEAFF
>TRBJ1-4|TRBV30|.|.
TGTGCCTGGAGTCGCGAGCAAAAACTGTTTTTT
CAWSREQKLFF
>TRBJ1-2|TRBV6-2/TRBV6-3|TRBD1|.
TGTGCCAGCAGTTTATCGGGGACAGGGCTGGGCTACACCTTC
CASSLSGTGLGYTF
>TRBJ2-3|TRBV15|.|few
TGTGCCACCAAATCTACTAGCACAGATACGCAGTATTTT
CATKSTSTDTQYF
>TRBJ2-1|TRBV7-3|TRBD2|.
TGTGCCAGCAGCTTACTAGCGGGAGTAGTAGATGAGCAGTTCTTC
CASSLLAGVVDEQFF
>TRBJ2-7|TRBV3-1/TRBV3-2|.|.
TGTGCCAGCAGCCTGTGGACGGGGGAGCAGTACTTC
CASSLWTGEQYF
>TRBJ2-7|TRBV4-3|.|.
TGCGCCAGCAGCCAAGATCGGGCAGGGCTCTACGAGCAGTACTTC
CASSQDRAGLYEQYF
>TRBJ2-5|TRBV19|TRBD2|.
TGTGCCAGTAGTCCTACTAGCGGGGGGCGACAAGAGACCCAGTACTTC
CASSPTSGGRQETQYF
>TRBJ1-6|TRBV4-2|TRBD1|.
TGTGCCAGCAGCGCGGGACAGGGAGATAATTCACCCCTCCACTTT
CASSAGQGDNSPLHF
>TRBJ1-1|TRBV5-8|TRBD1|.
TGTGCCAGCAGCTTGGTAAGGAACAGGGGAGCTTTCTTT
CASSLVRNRGAFF
>TRBJ2-3|TRBV6-2/TRBV6-3|TRBD2|.
TGTGCCAGCAGTTACGGGACTAGAACTACGCAGTATTTT
CASSYGTRTTQYF
>TRBJ1-5|TRBV19|.|once
TGTGCCAGTAGTATCCGAGGGACATTGGAAAATCAGCCCCAGCATTTT
CASSIRGTLENQPQHF
>TRBJ1-3|TRBV18|.|.
TGTGCCAGCTCGTACCAGGGTGACGGAAACACCATATATTTT
CASSYQGDGNTIYF
>TRBJ1-2|TRBV15|.|.
TGTGCCACCAGTGGGGGGGGAGGCTATGGCTACACCTTC
CATSGGGGYGYTF
>TRBJ1-5|TRBV7-8|TRBD1|once
TGTGCCAGCAGCTTTGGGACAGGGAACAATCAGCCCCAGCATTTT
CASSFGTGNNQPQHF
>TRBJ2-1|TRBV5-5|TRBD2|.
TGTGCCAGCAGCTTCTCTCCCGGGAGGCGGGAATACAATGAGCAGTTCTTC
CASSFSPGRREYNEQFF
>TRBJ2-2|TRBV19|.|.
TGTGCCAGTAGCGAAGCCCAGGAGGGACCCACCGGGGAGCTGTTTTTT
CASSEAQEGPTGELFF
>TRBJ1-2|TRBV7-9|TRBD1|.
TGTGCCAGCAGCTACGAGGACAGGGTCATCAACTATGGCTACACCTTC
CASSYEDRVINYGYTF
>TRBJ2-3|TRBV29-1|TRBD1|.
TGCAGCGTTGATGGGACAGGGAATTCTCATACGCAGTATTTT
CSVDGTGNSHTQYF
>TRBJ1-6|TRBV7-2|.|.
TGTGCCAGCAGCTTTAACGTAGTGAATTCACCCCTCCACTTT
CASSFNVVNSPLHF
>TRBJ2-2|TRBV21-1|.|.
TGTGCCAGCAGCAAATGGGGTAAAGGACTAGCGGGAGTGACGAACACCGGGGAGCTGTTTTTT
CASSKWGKGLAGVTNTGELFF
>TRBJ1-1|TRBV7-6|TRBD1|.
TGTGCCAGCAGCTTAGGGCAGGGGGCCACTGAAGCTTTCTTT
CASSLGQGATEAFF
>TRBJ2-7|TRBV11-2|TRBD2|.
TGTGCCAGCAGCTCCTTTTTTGCGGGAGTTTACGAGCAGTACTTC
CASSSFFAGVYEQYF
>TRBJ1-1|TRBV29-1|TRBD1|.
TGCAGCGCCAGGGGGGATAACACTGAAGCTTTCTTT
CSARGDNTEAFF
>TRBJ2-7|TRBV4-2|.|.
TGTGCCAGCAGCCAAGTTAGCTCCCACGAGCAGTACTTC
CASSQVSSHEQYF
>TRBJ1-6|TRBV5-1|TRBD1|.
TGCGCCAGCAGCCAAGGACAGGGTCCCTATAATTCACCCCTCCACTTT
CASSQGQGPYNSPLHF
>TRBJ1-4|TRBV29-1|.|.
TGCAGCCAACCCTCGAGGGGGAATGAAAAACTGTTTTTT
CSQPSRGNEKLFF
>TRBJ2-7|TRBV28|.|.
TGTGCCAGCAGTTTAGCGCGGGGATACGAGCAGTACTTC
CASSLARGYEQYF
>TRBJ2-1|TRBV5-1|TRBD2|.
TGCGCCAGCAGCTTTATGGGACTAGCGGGAGAAGAGCAGTTCTTC
CASSFMGLAGEEQFF
>TRBJ1-2|TRBV10-3|TRBD1|.
TGTGCCATCAGAGAACAGGGGATCGCTAACTATGGCTACACCTTC
CAIREQGIANYGYTF
>TRBJ2-1|TRBV5-1|TRBD2|once
TGCGCCAGCAGCCAAGCCCCTAGGACTAGCGGGAGTGGTGAGCAGTTCTTC
CASSQAPRTSGSGEQFF
>TRBJ1-1|TRBV5-1|.|.
TGCGCCAGCAGCTTGGGTGCAGGCTGGAACACTGAAGCTTTCTTT
CASSLGAGWNTEAFF
>TRBJ2-1|TRBV27|.|once
TGTGCCAGCCGCCTTGGAGGGCAGGTCAATGAGCAGTTCTTC
CASRLGGQVNEQFF
>TRBJ1-5|TRBV6-6|.|.
TGTGCCAGCACGCGAATCCAGGGCAATCAGCCCCAGCATTTT
CASTRIQGNQPQHF
>TRBJ2-2|TRBV7-2|TRBD2|few
TGTGCCAGCAGCTCCGGGACTACCAACACCGGGGAGCTGTTTTTT
CASSSGTTNTGELFF
>TRBJ2-3|TRBV24-1|TRBD2|.
TGTGCCACCAGTGATTCCCGACTAGCGGGGGCAGATACGCAGTATTTT
CATSDSRLAGADTQYF
>TRBJ2-1|TRBV4-2|TRBD1|.
TGTGCCAGCAGCCCGGGACAGGGGGACTACAATGAGCAGTTCTTC
CASSPGQGDYNEQFF
>TRBJ1-5|TRBV7-2|.|.
TGTGCCAGCAGCTTGGTGCCTCGGGTTCAGCCCCAGCATTTT
CASSLVPRVQPQHF
>TRBJ1-4|TRBV7-8|.|.
TGTGCCAGCAGCCCCCCCGGCGGGGATGAAAAACTGTTTTTT
CASSPPGGDEKLFF
>TRBJ2-4|TRBV14|TRBD2|.
TGTGCCAGCAGCCAAGAACCGGGAGGCTGGGGAAACATTCAGTACTTC
CASSQEPGGWGNIQYF
>TRBJ1-1|TRBV9|TRBD1|.
TGTGCCAGCAGCGTAGGAGGGGGCGGAGGCACTGAAGCTTTCTTT
CASSVGGGGGTEAFF
>TRBJ2-3|TRBV10-3|.|.
TGTGCCATCAGTCCCGGGGGTCTAGATAACACAGATACGCAGTATTTT
CAISPGGLDNTDTQYF
>TRBJ1-4|TRBV7-2|TRBD1|.
TGTGCCAGCAGCTCCGACAGGGGTTCTAATGAAAAACTGTTTTTT
CASSSDRGSNEKLFF
>TRBJ1-5|TRBV2|.|.
TGTGCCAGCAGTGAATCCTGGGCAGGAAATCAGCCCCAGCATTTT
CASSESWAGNQPQHF
>TRBJ2-7|TRBV12-3/TRBV12-4|.|.
TGTGCCAGCAGTTGGACAGCCTACGAGCAGTACTTC
CASSWTAYEQYF
>TRBJ2-5|TRBV6-1|TRBD2|.
TGTGCCAGCAGTGAGGGACTCCGGGGGGGAGAGACCCAGTACTTC
CASSEGLRGGETQYF
>TRBJ2-3|TRBV6-5|TRBD2|.
TGTGCCAGCAGCCTTAGCGGGGAGTCCACAGATACGCAGTATTTT
CASSLSGESTDTQYF
>TRBJ1-2|TRBV6-5|TRBD1|.
TGTGCCAGCAGTTCGAACCGGGACAGGGGAAGGTATGGCTACACCTTC
CASSSNRDRGRYGYTF
>TRBJ1-1|TRBV19|TRBD1|.
TGTGCCACGAAGACAGGGGGCCTTCTGAACACTGAAGCTTTCTTT
CATKTGGLLNTEAFF